A selection of T cell receptor beta chains follows, all from one sample in a study of neoadjuvant nivolumab and ipilimumab in lung cancer. Sequencing was performed with immunoSEQ multiplex PCR; in TCRdb, only in-frame clones are kept and a portion is missing. The data contain over a thousand clones, under 90% of them singletons. The sample here was adjacent normal lung tissue, taken after neoadjuvant nivolumab, alone or with ipilimumab, at or shortly before surgery. These receptors came from an adult with non-small cell lung cancer. The CDR3 runs from the conserved cysteine through the conserved F or W. Each record gives: D gene, V gene, clone size, J gene, CDR3 DNA, CDR3 protein. The D gene is left open where the match is weak. Rows may omit the clone size; those that give it use once, few, many or a size class.

d_call: TRBD1; v_call: TRBV5-1; clone_size: .; j_call: TRBJ1-1; cdr3_nt: TGCGCCAGCAGCTTACAAACAGGGGACTTTGAAGCTTTCTTT; cdr3_aa: CASSLQTGDFEAFF
d_call: TRBD1; v_call: TRBV6-1; clone_size: .; j_call: TRBJ2-2; cdr3_nt: TGTGCCAGCAGAGCCACCGACAGGGGAATCGGGGAGCTGTTTTTT; cdr3_aa: CASRATDRGIGELFF
d_call: .; v_call: TRBV5-6; clone_size: .; j_call: TRBJ1-4; cdr3_nt: TGTGCCAGCAGGATGGGACCACAGAATAATGAAAAACTGTTTTTT; cdr3_aa: CASRMGPQNNEKLFF
d_call: .; v_call: TRBV28; clone_size: .; j_call: TRBJ2-7; cdr3_nt: TGTGCCAGCACCTTAGAGGTATTCCCCGGCGAGCAGTACTTC; cdr3_aa: CASTLEVFPGEQYF
d_call: .; v_call: TRBV6-5; clone_size: .; j_call: TRBJ2-6; cdr3_nt: TGTGCCAGCAGTTACTCTGGGGCCAACGTCCTGACTTTC; cdr3_aa: CASSYSGANVLTF
d_call: TRBD1; v_call: TRBV5-1; clone_size: .; j_call: TRBJ1-3; cdr3_nt: TGCGCCAGCAGCTTGGCCGGACAGGGAACTGGAAACACCATATATTTT; cdr3_aa: CASSLAGQGTGNTIYF
d_call: TRBD2; v_call: TRBV9; clone_size: .; j_call: TRBJ2-1; cdr3_nt: TGTGCCAGCAGCGACGCTATAGCGGGGTCCGATGAGCAGTTCTTC; cdr3_aa: CASSDAIAGSDEQFF
d_call: .; v_call: TRBV4-2; clone_size: .; j_call: TRBJ1-4; cdr3_nt: TGTGCCAGCAGCCAAGAAGGGCAGGAGAATGAAAAACTGTTTTTT; cdr3_aa: CASSQEGQENEKLFF
d_call: TRBD1; v_call: TRBV7-2; clone_size: .; j_call: TRBJ2-5; cdr3_nt: TGTGCCAGCAGCTTTTACAGGGGACAGGGAGAGACCCAGTACTTC; cdr3_aa: CASSFYRGQGETQYF
d_call: .; v_call: TRBV5-1; clone_size: .; j_call: TRBJ1-1; cdr3_nt: TGCGCCAGCAGGGGAAGGACAGCGAACACTGAAGCTTTCTTT; cdr3_aa: CASRGRTANTEAFF
d_call: .; v_call: TRBV7-9; clone_size: once; j_call: TRBJ2-3; cdr3_nt: TGTGCCAGCAGCTTAGTTCAGGGTGGTTTCGGTACAGATACGCAGTATTTT; cdr3_aa: CASSLVQGGFGTDTQYF
d_call: TRBD1; v_call: TRBV7-9; clone_size: .; j_call: TRBJ2-3; cdr3_nt: TGTGCCAGCAGCCTACAGGGGTCTACCACAGATACGCAGTATTTT; cdr3_aa: CASSLQGSTTDTQYF
d_call: .; v_call: TRBV7-7; clone_size: .; j_call: TRBJ2-3; cdr3_nt: TGTGCCAGCAGCCCTACAGGGAACACAGATACGCAGTATTTT; cdr3_aa: CASSPTGNTDTQYF
d_call: .; v_call: TRBV27; clone_size: .; j_call: TRBJ2-1; cdr3_nt: TGTGCCAGCAGTTTACGGGGGTTTGGCTACAATGAGCAGTTCTTC; cdr3_aa: CASSLRGFGYNEQFF
d_call: .; v_call: TRBV6-1; clone_size: .; j_call: TRBJ1-6; cdr3_nt: TGTGCCAGCAGTGCCCAACAGAGGGTGGATACTTCACCCCTCCACTTT; cdr3_aa: CASSAQQRVDTSPLHF
d_call: .; v_call: TRBV19; clone_size: .; j_call: TRBJ1-2; cdr3_nt: TGTGCCAGCCTACAACTTGGCAGGGAGAACTATGGCTACACCTTC; cdr3_aa: CASLQLGRENYGYTF
d_call: TRBD1; v_call: TRBV28; clone_size: .; j_call: TRBJ2-7; cdr3_nt: TGTGCCAGCAGCCCGACAGGGTTCCCCCACGAGCAGTACTTC; cdr3_aa: CASSPTGFPHEQYF
d_call: .; v_call: TRBV5-1; clone_size: once; j_call: TRBJ2-7; cdr3_nt: TGCGCCAGCAGCTTGAGCCCCTCCTACGAGCAGTACTTC; cdr3_aa: CASSLSPSYEQYF
d_call: .; v_call: TRBV6-5; clone_size: few; j_call: TRBJ1-5; cdr3_nt: TGTGCCAGCAGTTACACGTCGGGATCGGATCAGCCCCAGCATTTT; cdr3_aa: CASSYTSGSDQPQHF
d_call: .; v_call: TRBV30; clone_size: .; j_call: TRBJ1-2; cdr3_nt: TGTGCCGGACTCAACCTTCACTATGGCTACACCTTC; cdr3_aa: CAGLNLHYGYTF
d_call: TRBD1; v_call: TRBV28; clone_size: .; j_call: TRBJ1-5; cdr3_nt: TGTGCCAGCAGTTTAACAGGGGGCTATCAGCCCCAGCATTTT; cdr3_aa: CASSLTGGYQPQHF
d_call: .; v_call: TRBV2; clone_size: once; j_call: TRBJ1-2; cdr3_nt: TGTGCCAGCAGTGATGGTCAGGGGAGCGGCTACACCTTC; cdr3_aa: CASSDGQGSGYTF
d_call: TRBD2; v_call: TRBV6-1; clone_size: large; j_call: TRBJ2-3; cdr3_nt: TGTGCCAGCAGTGGGACAGGCACTAGCGGGGATCGTCGCACAGATACGCAGTATTTT; cdr3_aa: CASSGTGTSGDRRTDTQYF
d_call: .; v_call: TRBV5-4; clone_size: .; j_call: TRBJ1-6; cdr3_nt: TGTGCCAGCAGCTTGGGAACGGGCCAAAATTCACCCCTCCACTTT; cdr3_aa: CASSLGTGQNSPLHF
d_call: .; v_call: TRBV29-1; clone_size: .; j_call: TRBJ2-7; cdr3_nt: TGCAGCGCCGCGGGACAGTATCCCTACGAGCAGTACTTC; cdr3_aa: CSAAGQYPYEQYF
d_call: .; v_call: TRBV11-1; clone_size: .; j_call: TRBJ2-3; cdr3_nt: TGTGCCAGCAGCTTTCAGATACCAGATACGCAGTATTTT; cdr3_aa: CASSFQIPDTQYF
d_call: TRBD1; v_call: TRBV7-8; clone_size: .; j_call: TRBJ2-1; cdr3_nt: TGTGCCAGCAGCCGTGACCGGGACAGGGGGCTTGAGCAGTTCTTC; cdr3_aa: CASSRDRDRGLEQFF
d_call: .; v_call: TRBV5-4; clone_size: once; j_call: TRBJ1-2; cdr3_nt: TGTGCCAGCAGCTTGGGGGTATTCGGTTGGGATAACTATGGCTACACCTTC; cdr3_aa: CASSLGVFGWDNYGYTF